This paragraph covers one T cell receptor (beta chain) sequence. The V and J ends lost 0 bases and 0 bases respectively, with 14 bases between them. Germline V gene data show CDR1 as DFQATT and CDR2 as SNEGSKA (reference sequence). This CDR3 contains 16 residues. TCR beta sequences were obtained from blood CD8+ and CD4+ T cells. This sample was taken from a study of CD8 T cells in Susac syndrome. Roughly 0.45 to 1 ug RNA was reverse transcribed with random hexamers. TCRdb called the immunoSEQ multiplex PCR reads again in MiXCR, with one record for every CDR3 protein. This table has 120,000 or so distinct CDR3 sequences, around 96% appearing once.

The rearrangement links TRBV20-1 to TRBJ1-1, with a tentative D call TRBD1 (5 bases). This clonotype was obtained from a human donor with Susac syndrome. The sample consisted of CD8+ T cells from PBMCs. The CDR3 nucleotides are TGCAGTGCTAGAGATACGGTCAGGGCCATGAACACTGAAGCTTTCTTT. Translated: CSARDTVRAMNTEAFF.